This record concerns one T cell receptor (beta chain) sequence. Its target is not known. The entry originates in a study of T cell responses to AZD1222 COVID-19 vaccine. Profiled with immunoSEQ multiplex PCR; TCRdb holds only in-frame clones, not every one. The table has 100,000 or so clones, approximately 86% seen once. General observations from the study: Spike-specific TCR breadth rose after two AZD1222 doses, and depth rose as well. Mapped onto spike, vaccine-associated CD4 TCRs spanned it and were dominant at 160-218 and 743-854.

This TCR derives from an adult in good health. The source material was peripheral blood, sampled on day 0 of AZD1222 vaccination.

CDR3 nucleotides: TGTGCCAGCAGCTCGACCGGGACAACCGTCGCAGATACGCAGTATTTT. This sequence encodes CASSSTGTTVADTQYF. This chain joins TRBV6-2 or TRBV6-3 and TRBJ2-3; tentative D call: TRBD1 (6 bases). The V end was cut by 6 bases, the J end by 4 bases, with 20 bases between. Germline V gene data show CDR1 as MNHEY and CDR2 as SVGEGT. The CDR3 totals 16 residues.